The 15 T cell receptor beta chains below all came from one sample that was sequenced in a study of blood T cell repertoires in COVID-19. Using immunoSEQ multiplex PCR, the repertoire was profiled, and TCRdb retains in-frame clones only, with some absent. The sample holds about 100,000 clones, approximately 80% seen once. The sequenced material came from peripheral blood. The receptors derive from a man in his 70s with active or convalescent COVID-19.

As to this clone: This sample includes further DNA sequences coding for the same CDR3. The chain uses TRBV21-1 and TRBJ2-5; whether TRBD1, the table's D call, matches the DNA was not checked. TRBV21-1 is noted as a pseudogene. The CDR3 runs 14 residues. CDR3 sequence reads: CASSQPQGEETQYF. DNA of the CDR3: TGTGCCAGCAGCCAACCACAGGGGGAAGAGACCCAGTACTTC.

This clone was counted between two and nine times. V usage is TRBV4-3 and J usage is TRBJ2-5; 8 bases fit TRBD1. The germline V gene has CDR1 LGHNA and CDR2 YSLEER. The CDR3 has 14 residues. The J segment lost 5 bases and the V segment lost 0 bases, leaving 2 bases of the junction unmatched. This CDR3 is CASSQDRGHETQYF. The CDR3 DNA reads TGCGCCAGCAGCCAAGACAGGGGGCACGAGACCCAGTACTTC.

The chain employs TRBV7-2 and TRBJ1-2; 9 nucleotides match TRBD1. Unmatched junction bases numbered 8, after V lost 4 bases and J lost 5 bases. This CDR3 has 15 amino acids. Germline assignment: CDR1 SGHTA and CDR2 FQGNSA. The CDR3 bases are TGTGCCAGCAGCTCCCACGGACAGGGGACGTATGGCTACACCTTC. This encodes CASSSHGQGTYGYTF.

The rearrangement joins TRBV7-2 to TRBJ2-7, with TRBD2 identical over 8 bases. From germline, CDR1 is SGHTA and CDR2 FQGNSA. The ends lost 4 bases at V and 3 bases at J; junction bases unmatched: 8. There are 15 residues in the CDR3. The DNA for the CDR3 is TGTGCCAGCAGCTCGCCTGGACTAGCTCGCTACGAGCAGTACTTC. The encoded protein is CASSSPGLARYEQYF. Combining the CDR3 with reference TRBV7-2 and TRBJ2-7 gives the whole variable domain GAGVSQSPSNKVTEKGKDVELRCDPISGHTALYWYRQSLGQGLEFLIYFQGNSAPDKSGLPSDRFSAERTGGSVSTLTIQRTQQEDSAVYLCASSSPGLARYEQYFGPGTRLTVT.

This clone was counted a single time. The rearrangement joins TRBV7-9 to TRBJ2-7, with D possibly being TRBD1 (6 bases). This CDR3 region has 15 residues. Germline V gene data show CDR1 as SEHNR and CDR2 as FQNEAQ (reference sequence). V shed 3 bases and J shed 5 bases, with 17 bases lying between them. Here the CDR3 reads CASSLTSGQRNEQYF. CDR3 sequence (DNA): TGTGCCAGCAGCTTGACCTCCGGACAGAGGAACGAGCAGTACTTC.

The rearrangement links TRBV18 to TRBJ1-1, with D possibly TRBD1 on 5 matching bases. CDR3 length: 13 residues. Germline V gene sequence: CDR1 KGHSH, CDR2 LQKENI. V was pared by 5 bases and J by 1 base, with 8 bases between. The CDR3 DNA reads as TGTGCCAGCTCAACGACAGAGAACACTGAAGCTTTCTTT. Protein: CASSTTENTEAFF.

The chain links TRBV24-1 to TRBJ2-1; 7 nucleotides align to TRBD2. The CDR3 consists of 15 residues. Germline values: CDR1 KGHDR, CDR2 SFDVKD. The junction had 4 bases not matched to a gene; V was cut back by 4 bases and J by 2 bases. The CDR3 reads CATSDGGGPYNEQFF. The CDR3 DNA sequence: TGTGCCACCAGTGACGGCGGGGGACCCTACAATGAGCAGTTCTTC.

As DNA, the CDR3 is TGTGCCAGCAGTTACCGAGGGGGCCGCACCTACGAGCAGTACTTC. Protein product: CASSYRGGRTYEQYF. V usage is TRBV6-5 and J usage is TRBJ2-7, with 7 nucleotides matching TRBD1. The germline V gene encodes CDR1 MNHEY and CDR2 SVGAGI. J was trimmed by 2 bases and V by 2 bases; bases with no gene match: 6. This CDR3 has 15 residues.

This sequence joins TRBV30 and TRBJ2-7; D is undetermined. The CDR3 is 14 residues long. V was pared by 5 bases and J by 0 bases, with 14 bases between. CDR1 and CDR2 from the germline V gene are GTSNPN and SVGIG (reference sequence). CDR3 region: CAWGLTPSSYEQYF. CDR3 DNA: TGTGCCTGGGGTTTGACACCGAGCTCCTACGAGCAGTACTTC.

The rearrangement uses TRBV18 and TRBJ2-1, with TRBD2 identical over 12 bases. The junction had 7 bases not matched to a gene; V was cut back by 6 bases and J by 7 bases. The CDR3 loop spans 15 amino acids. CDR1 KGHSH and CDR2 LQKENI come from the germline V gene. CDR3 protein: CASSLAGGPVNEQFF. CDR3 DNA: TGTGCCAGCTCGCTAGCGGGGGGGCCAGTAAATGAGCAGTTCTTC.

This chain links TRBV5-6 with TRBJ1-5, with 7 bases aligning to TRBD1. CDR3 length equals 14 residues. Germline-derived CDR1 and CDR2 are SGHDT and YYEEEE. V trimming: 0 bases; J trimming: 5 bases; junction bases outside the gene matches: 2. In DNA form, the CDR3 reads TGTGCCAGCAGCTTGGAAGGGGGCGATCAGCCCCAGCATTTT. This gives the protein CASSLEGGDQPQHF. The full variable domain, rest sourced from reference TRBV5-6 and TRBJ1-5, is DAGVTQSPTHLIKTRGQQVTLRCSPKSGHDTVSWYQQALGQGPQFIFQYYEEEERQRGNFPDRFSGHQFPNYSSELNVNALLLGDSALYLCASSLEGGDQPQHFGDGTRLSIL.

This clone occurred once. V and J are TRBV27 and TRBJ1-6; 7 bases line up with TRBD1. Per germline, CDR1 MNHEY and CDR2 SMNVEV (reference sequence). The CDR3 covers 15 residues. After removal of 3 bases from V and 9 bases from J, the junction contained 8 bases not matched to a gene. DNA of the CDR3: TGTGCCAGCAGTTTGGAGGGGGCGCCGACTTCACCCCTCCACTTT. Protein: CASSLEGAPTSPLHF.

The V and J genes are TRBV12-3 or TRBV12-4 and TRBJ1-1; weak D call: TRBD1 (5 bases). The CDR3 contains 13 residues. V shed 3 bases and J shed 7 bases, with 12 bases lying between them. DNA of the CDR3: TGTGCCAGCAGTTTGGGGACTCTTAATGAAGCTTTCTTT. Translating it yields CASSLGTLNEAFF.

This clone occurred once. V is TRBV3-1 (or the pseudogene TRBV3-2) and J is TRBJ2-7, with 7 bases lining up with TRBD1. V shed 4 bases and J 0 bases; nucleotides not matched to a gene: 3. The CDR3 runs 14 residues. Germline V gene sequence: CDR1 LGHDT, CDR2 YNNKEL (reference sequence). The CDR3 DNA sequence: TGTGCCAGCAGCCCGGGACAGACCTCCTACGAGCAGTACTTC. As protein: CASSPGQTSYEQYF.

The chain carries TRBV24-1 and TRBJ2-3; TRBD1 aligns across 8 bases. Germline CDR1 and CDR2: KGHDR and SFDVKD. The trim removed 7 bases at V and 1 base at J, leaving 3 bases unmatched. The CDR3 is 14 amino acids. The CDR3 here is CATSETGGTDTQYF. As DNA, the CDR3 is TGTGCCACCAGCGAGACAGGGGGCACAGATACGCAGTATTTT.